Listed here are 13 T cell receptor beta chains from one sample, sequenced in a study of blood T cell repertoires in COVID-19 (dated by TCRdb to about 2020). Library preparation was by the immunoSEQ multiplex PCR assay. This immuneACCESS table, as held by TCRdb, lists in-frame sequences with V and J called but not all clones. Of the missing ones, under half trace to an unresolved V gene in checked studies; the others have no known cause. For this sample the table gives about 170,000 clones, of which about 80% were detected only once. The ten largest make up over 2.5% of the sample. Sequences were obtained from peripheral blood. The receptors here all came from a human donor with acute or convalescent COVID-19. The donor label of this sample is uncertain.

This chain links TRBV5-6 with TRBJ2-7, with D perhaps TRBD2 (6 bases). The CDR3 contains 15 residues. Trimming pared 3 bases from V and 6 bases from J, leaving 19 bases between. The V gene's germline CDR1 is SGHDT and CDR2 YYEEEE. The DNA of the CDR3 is TGTGCCAGCAGCTCGATGACTAGTGGGTACGTCGAGCAGTACTTC. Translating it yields CASSSMTSGYVEQYF.

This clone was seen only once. CDR3 DNA sequence: TGTGCCAGCAGCCCCCCCCCGGGCATTCAGTACTTC. It codes for CASSPPPGIQYF. The rearrangement joins TRBV11-2 to TRBJ2-4; no clear D gene. The V and J ends lost 5 bases and 9 bases respectively, with 11 bases between them. CDR1 is SGHAT and CDR2 is FQNNGV in the germline V gene. The CDR3 consists of 12 residues.

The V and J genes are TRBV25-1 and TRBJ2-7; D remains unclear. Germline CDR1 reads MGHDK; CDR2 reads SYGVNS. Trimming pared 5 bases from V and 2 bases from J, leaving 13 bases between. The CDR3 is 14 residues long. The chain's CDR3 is CASSIRWQAYEQYF. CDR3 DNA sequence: TGTGCCAGCAGTATCCGTTGGCAGGCCTACGAGCAGTACTTC.

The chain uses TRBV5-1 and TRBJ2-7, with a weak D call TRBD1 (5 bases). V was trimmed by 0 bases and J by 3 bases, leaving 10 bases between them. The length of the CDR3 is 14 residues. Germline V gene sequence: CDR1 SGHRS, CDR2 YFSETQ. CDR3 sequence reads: CASSLGQLYYEQYF. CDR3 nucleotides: TGCGCCAGCAGCTTGGGACAGCTATACTACGAGCAGTACTTC.

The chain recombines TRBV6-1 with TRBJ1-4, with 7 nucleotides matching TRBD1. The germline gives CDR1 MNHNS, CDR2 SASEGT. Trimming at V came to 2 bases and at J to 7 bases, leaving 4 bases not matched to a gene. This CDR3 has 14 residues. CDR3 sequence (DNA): TGTGCCAGCAGTGAACCCGGGACAGCTGAAAAACTGTTTTTT. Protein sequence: CASSEPGTAEKLFF.

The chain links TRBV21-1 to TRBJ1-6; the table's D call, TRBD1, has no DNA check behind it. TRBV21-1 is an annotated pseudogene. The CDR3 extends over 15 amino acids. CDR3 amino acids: CASSKVHRAISPLHF. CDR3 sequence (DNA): TGTGCCAGCAGCAAAGTACACAGGGCGATCTCACCCCTCCACTTT.

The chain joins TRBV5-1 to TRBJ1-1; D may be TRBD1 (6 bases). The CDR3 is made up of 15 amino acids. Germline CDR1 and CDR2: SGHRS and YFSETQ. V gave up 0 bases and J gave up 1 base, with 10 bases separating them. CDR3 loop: CASSLDSGANTEAFF. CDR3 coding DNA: TGCGCCAGCAGCTTGGATTCAGGGGCGAACACTGAAGCTTTCTTT.

DNA of the CDR3: TGTGCCAGCAGCCGAAGCGAATTGGCAGGGGGGAAGGGTGAAAAACTGTTTTTT. As protein: CASSRSELAGGKGEKLFF. The chain recombines TRBV3-1 (or the pseudogene TRBV3-2) with TRBJ1-4; 7 bases align to TRBD1. Germline CDR1 LGHDT, CDR2 YNNKEL (reference sequence). There are 18 residues in the CDR3. J gave up 7 bases and V 4 bases, and 18 bases lay outside the gene matches.

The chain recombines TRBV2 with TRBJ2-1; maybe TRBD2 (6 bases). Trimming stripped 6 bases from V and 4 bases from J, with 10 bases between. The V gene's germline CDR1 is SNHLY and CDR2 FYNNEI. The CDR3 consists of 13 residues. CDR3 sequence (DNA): TGTGCCAGCAGCCTGGGACTTTACAATGAGCAGTTCTTC. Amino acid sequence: CASSLGLYNEQFF.

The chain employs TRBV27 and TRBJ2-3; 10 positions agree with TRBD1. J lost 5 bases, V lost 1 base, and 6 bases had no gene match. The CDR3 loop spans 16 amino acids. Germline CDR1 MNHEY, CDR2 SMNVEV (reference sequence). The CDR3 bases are TGTGCCAGCAGTTTATTTGGGACAGGGGTACAAGATACGCAGTATTTT. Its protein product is CASSLFGTGVQDTQYF.

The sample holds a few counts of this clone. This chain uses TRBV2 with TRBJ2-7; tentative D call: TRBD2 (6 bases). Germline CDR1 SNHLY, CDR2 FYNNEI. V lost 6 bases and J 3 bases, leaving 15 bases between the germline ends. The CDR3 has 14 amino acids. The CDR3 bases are TGTGCCAGCAGCCTCGGAGGGCAGGGCTACGAGCAGTACTTC. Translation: CASSLGGQGYEQYF.

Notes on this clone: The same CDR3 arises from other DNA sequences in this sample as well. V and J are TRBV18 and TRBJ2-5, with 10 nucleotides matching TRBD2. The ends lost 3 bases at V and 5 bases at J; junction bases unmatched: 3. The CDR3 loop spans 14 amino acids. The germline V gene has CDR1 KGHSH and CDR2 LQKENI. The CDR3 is CASSPSGREETQYF. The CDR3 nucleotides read TGTGCCAGCTCACCCAGCGGGAGGGAGGAGACCCAGTACTTC.

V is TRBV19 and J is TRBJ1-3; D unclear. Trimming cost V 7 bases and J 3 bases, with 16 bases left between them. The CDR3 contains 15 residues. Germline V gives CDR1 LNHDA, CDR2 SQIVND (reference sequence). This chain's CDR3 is CASTRLQSFGNTIYF. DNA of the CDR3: TGTGCCAGTACTAGACTCCAGTCCTTTGGAAACACCATATATTTT.